The 18 T cell receptor beta chains below were found in one sample sequenced in a study of T-cell memory formation after mild COVID-19. TCRdb re-called the 5' RACE reads with MiXCR, one entry per CDR3 protein. This table holds a few hundred thousand distinct CDR3 sequences, less than 20% found once. Sequencing was carried out using PBMCs or a T cell subset sorted from them (not recorded which). These receptors all come from a man aged 18 to 29 who had mild COVID-19 (a few samples of this study predate the infection). Cell type and time point are not known.

This rearrangement joins TRBV2 to TRBJ2-5, with D hard to call. In germline, CDR1 is SNHLY, CDR2 FYNNEI. The CDR3 is 12 residues long. V lost 5 bases and J lost 2, with 6 bases in between. The CDR3 sequence is CASSMEQETQYF. CDR3 nucleotide sequence: TGTGCCAGCAGTATGGAGCAAGAGACCCAGTACTTC.

This chain links TRBV12-5 with TRBJ2-4; 7 nucleotides agree with TRBD1. The CDR3 loop spans 17 amino acids. CDR1 is LGHNT and CDR2 is FRNRAP in the germline V gene. J lost 1 base, V lost 0 bases, and 6 bases had no gene match. The CDR3 nucleotides read TGTGCTAGTGGTTTGGTTTATAGGGGGCTGGCCAAAAACATTCAGTACTTC. Residues: CASGLVYRGLAKNIQYF.

The V gene is TRBV2, the J gene TRBJ2-7; D unclear. Germline V gene lookup returns CDR1 SNHLY and CDR2 FYNNEI. The length of the CDR3 is 11 residues. V lost 1 base and J lost 9, with 7 bases in between. The CDR3 DNA follows: TGTGCCAGCAGTGAAGGCGGTGGGCAGTACGTC. This sequence encodes CASSEGGGQYV.

V is TRBV7-9 and J is TRBJ1-2, with 10 bases aligning to TRBD1. Germline V lookup: CDR1 SEHNR, CDR2 FQNEAQ (reference sequence). The CDR3 totals 15 residues. V shed 5 bases, J shed 4 bases, and the junction held 7 bases outside the gene matches. CDR3 amino acids: CASSAPGTGVYGYTF. In DNA form, the CDR3 reads TGTGCCAGCAGCGCGCCCGGGACAGGGGTCTATGGCTACACCTTC.

The chain has TRBV7-8 and TRBJ2-7; D may be TRBD2 (7 bases). CDR1 is SGHVS and CDR2 is FQNEAQ in the germline V gene. The V end lost 5 bases, the J end lost 3 bases, and 14 bases lay between the germline ends. The length of the CDR3 is 14 residues. CDR3 sequence: CASSPAGAGYEQYF. CDR3 nucleotides: TGTGCCAGCAGCCCCGCGGGGGCGGGCTACGAGCAGTACTTC.

This clonotype was counted between two and nine times. The CDR3 sequence: CASSRGGTINTEAFF. The CDR3 DNA sequence: TGCGCCAGCAGCCGCGGGGGAACTATCAACACTGAAGCTTTCTTT. V is TRBV5-1 and J is TRBJ1-1; TRBD1 is a possible D gene (5 bases). Germline V gene sequence: CDR1 SGHRS, CDR2 YFSETQ. Deletions cut 4 bases from V and 2 bases from J, with 15 bases between. The CDR3 has 15 amino acids.

This clonotype turned up a few times. This chain links TRBV7-3 with TRBJ2-1; a weak D match, TRBD1 (6 bases). The CDR3 has 14 residues. V shed 5 bases and J shed 6 bases, with 14 bases lying between them. Looked up from germline, CDR1 is SGHTA and CDR2 is FQGTGA. The DNA for the CDR3 is TGTGCCAGCAGCGCCGGGACAACCCTCAATGAGCAGTTCTTC. Translated, it gives CASSAGTTLNEQFF. Filled out from reference TRBV7-3 and TRBJ2-1, the complete variable domain reads GAGVSQTPSNKVTEKGKYVELRCDPISGHTALYWYRQSLGQGPEFLIYFQGTGAADDSGLPNDRFFAVRPEGSVSTLKIQRTERGDSAVYLCASSAGTTLNEQFFGPGTRLTVL.

This chain joins TRBV6-2 or TRBV6-3 and TRBJ1-5; perhaps TRBD1 as D (5 bases). The CDR3 length is 16 residues. V dropped 6 bases and J dropped 7 bases, with 22 bases sitting between them. CDR1 MNHEY and CDR2 SVGEGT come from the germline V gene. Here the CDR3 reads CASSPPAGLVEQPQHF. CDR3 DNA: TGTGCCAGCAGCCCCCCGGCAGGGCTGGTTGAGCAGCCCCAGCATTTT.

The gene calls are TRBV11-2 and TRBJ2-6, with 9 bases lining up with TRBD2. The germline CDR1 and CDR2 sequences are SGHAT and FQNNGV. This CDR3 contains 20 residues. After removal of 0 bases from V and 0 bases from J, the junction contained 9 bases not matched to a gene. The CDR3 loop reads CASSLDLISGGNSGANVLTF. CDR3 nucleotide sequence: TGTGCCAGCAGCTTAGATCTTATAAGCGGGGGGAACTCTGGGGCCAACGTCCTGACTTTC.

In this sample, this clonotype turned up a few times. V is TRBV5-1 and J is TRBJ2-7; a possible D gene is TRBD1 (5 bases). V lost 1 base to trimming and J lost 5 bases, with 13 bases between them. The CDR3 loop spans 14 amino acids. Germline V gives CDR1 SGHRS, CDR2 YFSETQ. The DNA of the CDR3 is TGCGCCAGCAGCTTGATCCGCAGGGAAAACGAGCAGTACTTC. Amino acid sequence: CASSLIRRENEQYF.

This clonotype was picked up a small number of times. The chain uses TRBV20-1 and TRBJ2-5; possible D gene TRBD2, 7 bases. The length of the CDR3 is 15 residues. Germline V CDR1 and CDR2: DFQATT, SNEGSKA (reference sequence). Between the trimmed V and J ends, which lost 4 bases and 1 base, there was a span of 16 bases. CDR3 in amino acids: CSAISQGGAQETQYF. In nucleotides, the CDR3 is TGCAGTGCTATTTCCCAAGGGGGGGCCCAAGAGACCCAGTACTTC.

The V call is TRBV10-3, the J call TRBJ2-6, with D unresolved. Looked up from germline, CDR1 is ENHRY and CDR2 is SYGVKD. The CDR3 contains 14 residues. The V end was cut by 6 bases, the J end by 0 bases, with 6 bases between. CDR3 DNA: TGTGCCATCAGGTGGAACTCTGGGGCCAACGTCCTGACTTTC. Protein product: CAIRWNSGANVLTF.

In this sample, this clonotype turned up a few times. V is TRBV29-1 and J is TRBJ1-5; D perhaps matches TRBD1 (5 bases). The length of the CDR3 is 14 residues. In germline, CDR1 is SQVTM, CDR2 ANQGSEA. V lost 7 bases to trimming and J lost 5 bases, with 18 bases between them. Here the CDR3 DNA reads TGCAGCGCTACCTTCGGACATGTGGATCAGCCCCAGCATTTT. Its translation: CSATFGHVDQPQHF.

The chain uses TRBV20-1 and TRBJ2-3; 9 positions agree with TRBD2. The CDR3 covers 15 residues. The V gene end was trimmed by 1 base and the J gene end by 4 bases; junction bases not matched to a gene: 6. Germline V gives CDR1 DFQATT, CDR2 SNEGSKA (reference sequence). CDR3 DNA sequence: TGCAGTGCTAGAGGCCAACTAGCGGGTTCAGATACGCAGTATTTT. Residues: CSARGQLAGSDTQYF.

As DNA, the CDR3 is TGTGCCAGCTCATCTAGGGGTATCCAGCAGTACGTC. Amino acids: CASSSRGIQQYV. The rearrangement links TRBV18 to TRBJ2-7; weak D call: TRBD1 (5 bases). The CDR3 covers 12 residues. Trimming took off 5 bases at V and 8 bases at J, with 13 bases between the two ends. Germline loops: CDR1 KGHSH, CDR2 LQKENI.

This clonotype showed up just a few times. V and J are TRBV4-3 and TRBJ1-1; D ambiguous. CDR3 length: 13 residues. The V and J ends lost 0 bases and 13 bases respectively, with 15 bases between them. Germline loops: CDR1 LGHNA, CDR2 YSLEER. The CDR3 here is CASSQDRSGWGFF. The CDR3 region has the DNA TGCGCCAGCAGCCAAGATCGTTCGGGATGGGGTTTCTTT.

The rearrangement links TRBV5-4 to TRBJ2-1; TRBD1 might be the D (6 bases). The CDR3 has 15 amino acids. Looked up from germline, CDR1 is SGHNT and CDR2 is YYREEE (reference sequence). Trimming stripped 4 bases from V and 1 base from J, with 12 bases between. Written as DNA, the CDR3 is TGTGCCAGCAGCCCCAGGACAGATTCCTACAATGAGCAGTTCTTC. Protein sequence: CASSPRTDSYNEQFF. Combining the CDR3 with reference TRBV5-4 and TRBJ2-1 gives the whole variable domain ETGVTQSPTHLIKTRGQQVTLRCSSQSGHNTVSWYQQALGQGPQFIFQYYREEENGRGNFPPRFSGLQFPNYSSELNVNALELDDSALYLCASSPRTDSYNEQFFGPGTRLTVL.

There are a few counts of this clonotype. The CDR3 loop reads CASSPGLAGGATQYF. CDR3 in DNA: TGTGCCAGCAGCCCCGGACTAGCGGGGGGTGCGACCCAGTACTTC. The chain combines TRBV7-2 with TRBJ2-5; 14 bases line up with TRBD2. The V gene's germline CDR1 is SGHTA and CDR2 FQGNSA. Losses at the gene ends were 5 bases for V and 7 bases for J; bases not matched to a gene: 6. The CDR3 consists of 15 residues.